The entry below describes one T cell receptor beta chain. Its antigen remains undetermined. The record has no base qualities; no much larger clone is one base away. The data originate from a study of OX40 agonist ivuxolimab in advanced cancers. Regarding the complete study: Ivuxolimab, which targeted the costimulatory receptor OX40 (CD134), was an agonistic, fully human IgG2 monoclonal antibody. Intravenous ivuxolimab was administered to patients every 2 weeks at six dose levels: 0.01, 0.1, 0.3, 1.5, 3 and 10 mg/kg. Of the roughly 51 dose-escalation patients, hepatocellular carcinoma was present in roughly 19, melanoma in around 15, renal cell carcinoma in 9 and head and neck cancer in 9. The dose-escalation cohort was around 83% male with a mean age of approximately 60 years, ranging from 23 to 79. Prior anti-PD-1, anti-PD-L1 or anti-CTLA-4 therapy was permitted, and approximately 40% of dose-escalation patients had received checkpoint inhibitors. Partial responses were achieved by three dose-escalation patients, of whom one had hepatocellular carcinoma and two had cutaneous melanoma. Peripheral TCRbeta sequencing was intended to test whether TCR sequence diversity was altered and clonal T-cell expansion was caused by ivuxolimab. The paper covers the monotherapy dose-escalation part of the phase I ivuxolimab trial, which included N = 52 patients.

To sequence the TCRbeta CDR3 region, genomic DNA was isolated from the sorted cells. The immunoSEQ Assay was used to sequence the TCRbeta CDR3 regions. TCRdb re-hosts the immuneACCESS table, in-frame sequences only. Its copies lack some clones; in the studies checked, an unresolved V gene accounts for under half of them, and the cause for the rest is not known. This sample holds approximately 70,000 clones; around 83% were observed only once. Of the sample, about 17% is held by the ten largest clones. Here is what the overall study found, with its caveats: Antigen specificity was not determined for the clonally expanded peripheral T cells. At doses from 0.1 to 3.0 mg/kg, clonal expansion was seen in both CD4+ and CD8+ blood T cells between baseline and week 6. After ivuxolimab, expanded clones were on average more numerous among CD8+ T cells than among CD4+ T cells. Low levels of normalized T-cell clonal expansion were also seen in some patients who did not respond. In partial responders in the 0.1-3.0 mg/kg groups, normalized peripheral clonal expansion was found to be among the lowest, especially among CD8+ T cells.

The trial excluded patients who had a history of autoimmune disease or were on systemic immunosuppression. Peripheral blood for TCR sequencing was drawn from every dose cohort at baseline, at cycle 4 day 1 and at cycle 7 day 1. Samples came from an open-label, multicenter, first-in-human phase I dose-escalation trial of ivuxolimab. Adults with locally advanced or metastatic melanoma, renal cell carcinoma, hepatocellular carcinoma or head and neck squamous cell carcinoma were enrolled in the trial. Before TCR sequencing, CD4+ T cells and CD8+ T cells from peripheral blood were sorted into separate populations. The V and J ends are trimmed by 0 bases and 10 bases, leaving 7 bases between them. From the cysteine up to the phenylalanine, the CDR3 has a length of 13 residues. The entry retains the CDR3 DNA only, 39 bases that are in frame from base 1. The germline V gene yields LGHNA for CDR1 and YNFKEQ for CDR2.

The chain is made from TRBV4-2 and TRBJ1-6, with no D gene named confidently. The receptor was derived from an adult with an advanced solid tumor such as melanoma, head and neck, liver or kidney cancer. This sample comprised CD4+ or CD8+ T cells sorted from blood, obtained in a trial of the OX40 agonist ivuxolimab. The DNA reads as follows: TGTGCCAGCAGCCAAGATAACGGGTCACCCCTCCACTTT. It translates as CASSQDNGSPLHF.